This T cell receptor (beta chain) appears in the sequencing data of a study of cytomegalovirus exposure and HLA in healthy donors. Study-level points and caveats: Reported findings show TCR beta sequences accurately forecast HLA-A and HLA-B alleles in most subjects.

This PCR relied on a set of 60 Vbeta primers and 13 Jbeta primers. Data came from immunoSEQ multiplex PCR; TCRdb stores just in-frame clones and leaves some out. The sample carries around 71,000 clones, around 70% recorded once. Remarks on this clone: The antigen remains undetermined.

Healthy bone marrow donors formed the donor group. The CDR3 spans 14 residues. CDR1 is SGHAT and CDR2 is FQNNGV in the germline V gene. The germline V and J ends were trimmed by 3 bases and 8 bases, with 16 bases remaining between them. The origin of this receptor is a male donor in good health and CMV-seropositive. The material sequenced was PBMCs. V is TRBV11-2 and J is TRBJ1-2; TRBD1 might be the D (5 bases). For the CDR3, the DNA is TGTGCCAGCAGCTTGCTGGGGGGATGTTGGGGCTACACCTTC. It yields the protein CASSLLGGCWGYTF.